A selection of T cell receptor beta chains follows, all from one sample in a study of radiation and T cells in renal cell carcinoma. Generated by immunoSEQ multiplex PCR, the TCRdb table keeps only in-frame clones and is missing some. The sample lists approximately 170,000 clones; about 88% were seen once. Sequencing was performed on blood, taken from a patient whose treatment included radiotherapy and nephrectomy. The receptors here all came from a woman between 45 and 60 years old with renal cell carcinoma. CDR3s include the opening cysteine and the closing phenylalanine or tryptophan. A D gene is named only where the DNA matches it firmly. Clone size is given for some rows only: seen once, a few or many times, or a class if the clone is expanded.

j_call: TRBJ2-1
v_call: TRBV6-1
clone_size: .
d_call: TRBD2
cdr3_aa: CASRMGGGENEQFF
cdr3_nt: TGTGCCAGCAGGATGGGGGGGGGAGAAAATGAGCAGTTCTTC

j_call: TRBJ1-1
v_call: TRBV6-1
clone_size: .
d_call: .
cdr3_aa: CASSEYEVGDTEAFF
cdr3_nt: TGTGCCAGCAGTGAATACGAAGTGGGGGACACTGAAGCTTTCTTT

j_call: TRBJ1-4
v_call: TRBV30
clone_size: .
d_call: .
cdr3_aa: CAWSVGEKLFF
cdr3_nt: TGTGCCTGGAGTGTAGGAGAAAAACTGTTTTTT

j_call: TRBJ1-4
v_call: TRBV19
clone_size: .
d_call: .
cdr3_aa: CASSESINRLVFEKLFF
cdr3_nt: TGTGCCAGTAGTGAATCCATTAACAGACTTGTCTTTGAAAAACTGTTTTTT

j_call: TRBJ1-2
v_call: TRBV5-4
clone_size: .
d_call: .
cdr3_aa: CAVKGGVSANYGYTF
cdr3_nt: TGTGCCGTCAAAGGGGGGGTTTCAGCTAACTATGGCTACACCTTC

j_call: TRBJ1-6
v_call: TRBV9
clone_size: .
d_call: .
cdr3_aa: CASSVTGSNSPLHF
cdr3_nt: TGTGCCAGCAGCGTTACAGGGTCAAATTCACCCCTCCACTTT

j_call: TRBJ2-5
v_call: TRBV6-5
clone_size: .
d_call: TRBD2
cdr3_aa: CASSGTIKETQYF
cdr3_nt: TGTGCCAGCAGCGGGACTATAAAAGAGACCCAGTACTTC

j_call: TRBJ2-7
v_call: TRBV5-4
clone_size: .
d_call: .
cdr3_aa: CASSFKTGSITYEQYF
cdr3_nt: TGTGCCAGCAGCTTTAAAACAGGCAGTATCACCTACGAGCAGTACTTC

j_call: TRBJ1-5
v_call: TRBV6-4
clone_size: .
d_call: .
cdr3_aa: CASSPEGRQPQHF
cdr3_nt: TGTGCCAGCAGTCCCGAGGGCCGTCAGCCCCAGCATTTT

j_call: TRBJ1-5
v_call: TRBV6-5
clone_size: once
d_call: .
cdr3_aa: CASSQGTNQPQHF
cdr3_nt: TGTGCCAGCAGTCAGGGGACCAATCAGCCCCAGCATTTT

j_call: TRBJ2-3
v_call: TRBV2
clone_size: .
d_call: TRBD2
cdr3_aa: CASSDRTRPIDTQYF
cdr3_nt: TGTGCCAGCAGTGATCGGACTAGACCAATAGATACGCAGTATTTT